A single sample is the source of the 3 T cell receptor beta chains below, sequenced in a study of T cells in Graves' hyperthyroidism and ophthalmopathy. There were TCR beta CDR3 regions amplified from RNA transcripts. Initially, a first-round RT-PCR of the TCR CDR3 employed the HTBI primer set. One entry per CDR3 protein results from TCRdb running MiXCR on the multiplex PCR reads. The sample yields approximately 400,000 distinct CDR3 sequences, about 15% seen once. Sequencing was done on a sample of blood. These receptors came from a woman in her fifties or sixties with Graves' hyperthyroidism.

This clonotype was detected ten times or more. The genes are TRBV20-1 and TRBJ2-7; 12 bases are shared with TRBD2. After removal of 6 bases from V and 0 bases from J, the junction contained 3 bases not matched to a gene. Per the germline V gene, CDR1 is DFQATT and CDR2 is SNEGSKA (reference sequence). The CDR3 is 14 residues long. The CDR3 loop is CSAMTSGGSYEQYF. The CDR3 DNA reads TGCAGTGCAATGACTAGCGGGGGCTCCTACGAGCAGTACTTC.

Concerning this clonotype itself: Being one base from a much bigger clone, this may be a read error. V is TRBV10-3 and J is TRBJ2-5; D unclear. Germline CDR1 ENHRY, CDR2 SYGVKD. V gave up 2 bases and J gave up 1 base, with 11 bases separating them. The CDR3 contains 15 residues. CDR3 coding DNA: TGTGCCATCAGTGAGCCGGTTAGACCCCAAGAGACCCAGTACTTC. As protein: CAISEPVRPQETQYF.

This clonotype came up a few times. V and J are TRBV5-4 and TRBJ2-1; 15 nucleotides match TRBD2. Trimming took 7 bases from V and 8 from J; bases not matched to a gene: 4. The germline V gene encodes CDR1 SGHNT and CDR2 YYREEE (reference sequence). This CDR3 region has 14 residues. The CDR3 DNA is TGTGCCAGCGGGACTAGCGGGAGGCTCTATGAGCAGTTCTTC. Protein: CASGTSGRLYEQFF. The entire variable domain, with the rest obtained from reference TRBV5-4 and TRBJ2-1, is as follows: ETGVTQSPTHLIKTRGQQVTLRCSSQSGHNTVSWYQQALGQGPQFIFQYYREEENGRGNFPPRFSGLQFPNYSSELNVNALELDDSALYLCASGTSGRLYEQFFGPGTRLTVL.